This TCR beta chain was sequenced for a study of blood T cell repertoires in COVID-19. For the study at large: T cells, B-cell-depleted T cells, or PBMCs supplied cDNA or gDNA.

CDR3 length: 13 amino acids. Germline CDR1 is MNHNY and CDR2 is SVGAGI (reference sequence). V lost 5 bases and J 0 bases, leaving 6 bases between the germline ends. Clones were read by immunoSEQ multiplex PCR, and TCRdb kept only the in-frame ones, dropping some. The table includes 55,000 to 70,000 clones, roughly nine tenths detected once. Seattle's enrolled individuals joined amid active infection and were then monitored longitudinally. The chain employs TRBV6-6 and TRBJ2-3, with unresolved D. The receptor was derived from a woman aged 45-65 years with COVID-19, enrolled during active disease. Sequenced: peripheral blood. The CDR3 protein is CASSRSSTDTQYF. Written as DNA, the CDR3 is TGTGCCAGCAGTCGTTCTAGCACAGATACGCAGTATTTT.